This T cell receptor (beta chain) was found in a study of tumor-infiltrating lymphocytes in glioblastoma multiforme. The study, taken as a whole, reports: No surface-marker sorting into functional T cell subtypes was done. RNA-based TCR sequencing may distort clone frequencies, since cells carry unequal TCR transcript numbers. TCR plus mutation findings rest on a single glioblastoma patient.

As regards this clonotype: Its antigen is not known. One junction end does not reproduce the germline sequence, and a read error may be involved.

Multiple V-beta primers and a C-beta primer amplified TCRB from RNA. No unique molecular identifiers were described for these TCRB libraries. One entry per CDR3 protein results from TCRdb running MiXCR on the multiplex PCR reads. The table lists 25,000 to 40,000 distinct CDR3 sequences, roughly two thirds of them singletons. Germline V gene lookup returns CDR1 ENHRY and CDR2 SYGVKD. The CDR3 sequence is 14 residues long. Sequenced material: brain tumor tissue. The TCR comes from a male donor with glioblastoma. The chain employs TRBV10-3 and TRBJ2-2; 7 nucleotides agree with TRBD1. The CDR3 DNA reads as TGTGCCATCAGTTGTGACAGGGACACCGGGGAGCTGTTGTTT. As protein: CAISCDRDTGELLF.